A single sample is the source of the 20 T cell receptor beta chains below, sequenced in a study of OX40 agonist ivuxolimab in advanced cancers. Libraries were built with the immunoSEQ multiplex PCR assay. TCRdb's version of the immuneACCESS table is confined to in-frame rearrangements and falls short of the full clone set. An unresolved V gene accounts for under half of the shortfall where checked; the remainder is of unknown origin. This sample holds about 70,000 clones; about 82% were observed only once. The ten largest make up 0.85% to 1.3% of the sample. Sample: CD4+ or CD8+ T cells sorted from blood, taken in a trial of the OX40 agonist ivuxolimab. The receptors stem from an adult with an advanced solid tumor such as melanoma, head and neck, liver or kidney cancer.

The chain carries TRBV27 and TRBJ2-7; 7 bases match TRBD2. V shed 5 bases and J 5 bases; nucleotides not matched to a gene: 9. This CDR3 has 14 residues. Looked up from germline, CDR1 is MNHEY and CDR2 is SMNVEV (reference sequence). The CDR3 bases are TGTGCCAGCAGTCTAGGACTAGTGTCCCACGAGCAGTACTTC. This translates into CASSLGLVSHEQYF.

The chain recombines TRBV27 with TRBJ2-5; D remains ambiguous. From germline, CDR1 is MNHEY and CDR2 SMNVEV (reference sequence). CDR3 size: 14 residues. Between the trimmed V and J ends, which lost 0 bases and 5 bases, there was a span of 10 bases. The chain's CDR3 is CASSLSRRGETQYF. Here the CDR3 DNA reads TGTGCCAGCAGTTTATCGAGACGCGGCGAGACCCAGTACTTC.

The gene calls are TRBV19 and TRBJ2-3; TRBD2 matches at 7 bases. The germline CDR1 and CDR2 sequences are LNHDA and SQIVND (reference sequence). The CDR3 has 13 amino acids. The J segment lost 6 bases and the V segment lost 3 bases, leaving 3 bases of the junction unmatched. The CDR3 loop reads CASSIAGVDTQYF. As DNA, the CDR3 is TGTGCCAGTAGTATCGCGGGGGTGGATACGCAGTATTTT.

As concerns this clone: Different DNA sequences within this sample yield the same CDR3. The chain carries TRBV6-5 and TRBJ1-4; D remains ambiguous. V was cut by 6 bases and J by 2 bases, with 10 bases left in between. This CDR3 spans 14 amino acids. Germline CDR1 is MNHEY and CDR2 is SVGAGI. CDR3 DNA: TGTGCCAGCAGCCTCGGTGGGACTAATGAAAAACTGTTTTTT. Protein product: CASSLGGTNEKLFF.

This sequence joins TRBV5-6 and TRBJ1-2, with 10 nucleotides matching TRBD1. Germline V gene data show CDR1 as SGHDT and CDR2 as YYEEEE. The CDR3 consists of 14 residues. The V gene end was trimmed by 4 bases and the J gene end by 5 bases; junction bases not matched to a gene: 5. CDR3 residues: CASSRTGGLYGYTF. The DNA for the CDR3 is TGTGCCAGCAGCCGGACAGGGGGACTGTATGGCTACACCTTC.

The chain combines TRBV10-2 with TRBJ2-3, with 11 bases aligning to TRBD2. The CDR3 contains 17 residues. The V gene end was trimmed by 10 bases and the J gene end by 1 base; junction bases not matched to a gene: 13. Germline-derived CDR1 and CDR2 are WSHSY and SAAADI. The CDR3 DNA follows: TGCGCCACCCGGGAGCTAGCGGGGGGCGGCGGCACAGATACGCAGTATTTT. This encodes CATRELAGGGGTDTQYF.

The chain employs TRBV4-1 and TRBJ2-7; D unresolved. The V and J ends lost 3 bases and 5 bases respectively, with 17 bases between them. Germline CDR1 reads MGHRA; CDR2 reads YSYEKL. The CDR3 loop spans 15 amino acids. The CDR3 sequence is CASSQSHAGLNEQYF. Here the CDR3 DNA reads TGCGCCAGCAGCCAGTCCCATGCTGGTCTAAACGAGCAGTACTTC.

The gene calls are TRBV5-6 and TRBJ2-3, with unresolved D. The CDR3 has 11 residues. Germline CDR1 is SGHDT and CDR2 is YYEEEE. Trimming cost V 4 bases and J 4 bases, with 4 bases left between them. CDR3 nucleotide sequence: TGTGCCAGCAGCATAGCAGATACGCAGTATTTT. This gives the protein CASSIADTQYF.

The chain carries TRBV19 and TRBJ1-5; 7 nucleotides line up with TRBD1. J was trimmed by 0 bases and V by 5 bases; bases with no gene match: 1. CDR3 length: 14 residues. Per the germline V gene, CDR1 is LNHDA and CDR2 is SQIVND (reference sequence). The CDR3 loop reads CASSRQGSNQPQHF. CDR3 in DNA: TGTGCCAGTAGTCGACAGGGTAGCAATCAGCCCCAGCATTTT.

The chain employs TRBV2 and TRBJ2-3; 14 nucleotides line up with TRBD2. Germline CDR1 reads SNHLY; CDR2 reads FYNNEI. V gave up 7 bases and J gave up 5 bases; unmatched junction bases: 5. The CDR3 covers 15 residues. Here the CDR3 DNA reads TGTGCCAGCACACTCGGGACTAGCGGGGGAGATACGCAGTATTTT. Translating gives CASTLGTSGGDTQYF.

The chain is built from TRBV10-3 and TRBJ2-3, with 9 bases matching TRBD2. V lost 5 bases, J lost 5 bases, and 8 bases stayed unmatched. The CDR3 consists of 15 residues. Per germline, CDR1 ENHRY and CDR2 SYGVKD. CDR3 residues: CAISRAGGQKDTQYF. Written as DNA, the CDR3 is TGTGCCATCAGTCGGGCGGGGGGGCAGAAAGATACGCAGTATTTT.

This chain uses TRBV10-2 with TRBJ2-5; D unresolved. The CDR3 loop spans 14 amino acids. Germline-derived CDR1 and CDR2 are WSHSY and SAAADI. The V end lost 0 bases, the J end lost 5 bases, and 10 bases lay between the germline ends. This CDR3 is CASSESGSRETQYF. The CDR3 nucleotides read TGCGCCAGCAGTGAGTCTGGCAGTCGGGAGACCCAGTACTTC.

The V and J genes are TRBV19 and TRBJ1-1; 8 positions agree with TRBD1. Trimming at V came to 3 bases and at J to 1 base, leaving 7 bases not matched to a gene. From germline, CDR1 is LNHDA and CDR2 SQIVND (reference sequence). This CDR3 is 16 amino acids long. In DNA form, the CDR3 reads TGTGCCAGTAGTATTGCCAGGGGGCGAGGGAACACTGAAGCTTTCTTT. This codes for CASSIARGRGNTEAFF.

The chain employs TRBV30 and TRBJ1-6, with 7 nucleotides matching TRBD1. Trimming removed 4 bases from V and 6 bases from J; junction bases left unmatched: 3. Germline CDR1 reads GTSNPN; CDR2 reads SVGIG (reference sequence). The CDR3 consists of 13 residues. CDR3 region: CAWTGTANSPLHF. The CDR3 DNA reads as TGTGCCTGGACCGGGACAGCTAATTCACCCCTCCACTTT.

The V gene is TRBV19, the J gene TRBJ1-5; maybe TRBD1 (5 bases). Germline assignment: CDR1 LNHDA and CDR2 SQIVND (reference sequence). This CDR3 comprises 14 residues. Trimming removed 7 bases from V and 7 bases from J, with 17 bases in between. The CDR3 here is CASTKGGWGQPQHF. The CDR3 DNA follows: TGTGCCAGTACCAAGGGTGGTTGGGGCCAGCCCCAGCATTTT.

V gene TRBV2 combines with J gene TRBJ2-3; 7 bases are shared with TRBD2. Per germline, CDR1 SNHLY and CDR2 FYNNEI. This CDR3 has 15 residues. V lost 7 bases and J lost 2; bases outside the gene matches: 9. CDR3 protein: CASTGLEVFTDTQYF. DNA of the CDR3: TGTGCCAGCACCGGACTAGAGGTTTTCACAGATACGCAGTATTTT.

The rearrangement joins TRBV9 to TRBJ1-1; D call uncertain. V was trimmed by 0 bases and J by 2 bases, leaving 8 bases between them. CDR1 is SGDLS and CDR2 is YYNGEE in the germline V gene. The CDR3 is 14 residues long. DNA of the CDR3: TGTGCCAGCAGCGTAGTTCCGGAAAACACTGAAGCTTTCTTT. It encodes CASSVVPENTEAFF.

The chain combines TRBV7-2 with TRBJ2-6; possible D gene TRBD2, 6 bases. Trimming cost V 2 bases and J 0 bases, with 17 bases left between them. CDR3 length equals 19 residues. From germline, CDR1 is SGHTA and CDR2 FQGNSA. The CDR3 sequence is CASSLSPVLGGSGANVLTF. In DNA, the CDR3 is TGTGCCAGCAGCTTATCCCCTGTTTTGGGGGGCTCTGGGGCCAACGTCCTGACTTTC.

This rearrangement joins TRBV12-5 to TRBJ2-1; D is uncertain. The CDR3 spans 12 residues. The germline V gene encodes CDR1 LGHNT and CDR2 FRNRAP. V lost 2 bases and J lost 11, with 10 bases in between. DNA for the CDR3: TGTGCTAGTGGTTTGCTGGGCGTGAAGCAGTTCTTC. It encodes CASGLLGVKQFF.

The genes are TRBV6-5 and TRBJ1-2; weak D call: TRBD1 (5 bases). The germline CDR1 and CDR2 sequences are MNHEY and SVGAGI. The CDR3 extends over 13 amino acids. V was clipped by 6 bases and J by 4 bases, with 12 bases between them. This CDR3 reads CASRGPESYGYTF. CDR3 coding DNA: TGTGCCAGCAGGGGGCCCGAATCCTATGGCTACACCTTC.